Below are 20 T cell receptor beta chains sequenced from a single sample in a study of cytomegalovirus exposure and HLA in healthy donors. The PCR was carried out with 60 Vbeta primers and 13 Jbeta primers. Only in-frame clones appear in the TCRdb table, and some are missing; sequencing was by immunoSEQ multiplex PCR. The profile covers about 110,000 clones, with approximately 72% appearing a single time and 1.3% taken by the ten largest. Sequenced: PBMCs. Receptors were obtained from a man between 25 and 39 years old in good health and CMV-seronegative.

The CDR3 region is CASSLTGWTEAFF. The CDR3 nucleotides are TGCGCCAGCAGCCTGACAGGGTGGACTGAAGCTTTCTTT. This rearrangement joins TRBV4-1 to TRBJ1-1, with 7 bases matching TRBD1. Germline loops: CDR1 MGHRA, CDR2 YSYEKL. J was trimmed by 5 bases and V by 4 bases; bases with no gene match: 4. The CDR3 spans 13 residues.

In this sample, this clone turned up once. Distinct nucleotide sequences in the sample also encode this CDR3. V and J are TRBV29-1 and TRBJ2-7; 7 bases map to TRBD2. Germline trimming cut 3 bases from V and 3 bases from J; bases unmatched to any gene: 2. Germline CDR1 is SQVTM and CDR2 is ANQGSEA. CDR3 length: 12 residues. CDR3 bases: TGCAGCGTTGACGGGGGGAACTACGAGCAGTACTTC. It specifies CSVDGGNYEQYF.

This rearrangement joins TRBV6-5 to TRBJ2-7; 8 bases are a match to TRBD1. With 0 bases clipped from V and 6 bases from J, the junction kept 7 bases outside the gene matches. This CDR3 contains 15 residues. The germline V gene has CDR1 MNHEY and CDR2 SVGAGI. The CDR3 DNA follows: TGTGCCAGCAGTTACTCCCCCGACAGGGGCGCCGAGCAGTACTTC. It codes for CASSYSPDRGAEQYF.

The chain carries TRBV5-6 and TRBJ2-5, with a weak D call TRBD1 (5 bases). Germline CDR1 SGHDT, CDR2 YYEEEE. Trimming left V 0 bases short and J 4 bases short, with 16 bases between. The CDR3 is made up of 16 amino acids. CDR3 in amino acids: CASSLGQGKAGETQYF. The CDR3 DNA follows: TGTGCCAGCAGCTTGGGGCAGGGTAAAGCCGGAGAGACCCAGTACTTC. The whole variable domain, remainder taken from reference TRBV5-6 and TRBJ2-5, is DAGVTQSPTHLIKTRGQQVTLRCSPKSGHDTVSWYQQALGQGPQFIFQYYEEEERQRGNFPDRFSGHQFPNYSSELNVNALLLGDSALYLCASSLGQGKAGETQYFGPGTRLLVL.

There are a few counts of this clone. The CDR3 coding sequence is TGTGCCAGCTCACCTGGGACAGACCCCTACGAGCAGTACTTC. This sequence encodes CASSPGTDPYEQYF. The genes are TRBV18 and TRBJ2-5, with 7 bases that match TRBD1. The J call may be incorrect, as the DNA end agrees better with TRBJ2-7. The germline CDR1 and CDR2 sequences are KGHSH and LQKENI. The CDR3 length is 14 residues.

Here the CDR3 DNA reads TGCGCCAGCAGCTTCGGAGGCCTAGACGACAGGGGAGCTCGTTCACCCCTCCACTTT. Its protein is CASSFGGLDDRGARSPLHF. The rearrangement uses TRBV5-1 and TRBJ1-6; 8 positions agree with TRBD1. Germline CDR1 and CDR2: SGHRS and YFSETQ. Trimming removed 2 bases from V and 9 bases from J; junction bases left unmatched: 19. The CDR3 is 19 amino acids.

The chain combines TRBV7-2 with TRBJ2-1; maybe TRBD2 (5 bases). This CDR3 contains 19 residues. V was clipped by 3 bases and J by 0 bases, with 21 bases between them. Germline V gene data show CDR1 as SGHTA and CDR2 as FQGNSA. The CDR3 region is CASSFGGSDYRSSYNEQFF. In nucleotides, the CDR3 is TGTGCCAGCAGCTTTGGTGGTAGCGACTACCGAAGCTCCTACAATGAGCAGTTCTTC.

As DNA, the CDR3 is TGCAGTGCTATAGCAAACTATGGCTACACCTTC. Amino acid sequence: CSAIANYGYTF. This chain links TRBV20-1 with TRBJ1-2; D uncertain. The V gene's germline CDR1 is DFQATT and CDR2 SNEGSKA (reference sequence). Deletions cut 4 bases from V and 2 bases from J, with 5 bases between. CDR3 size: 11 residues.

The genes are TRBV18 and TRBJ1-2, with TRBD1 as a possible D gene (6 bases). Per germline, CDR1 KGHSH and CDR2 LQKENI. V was cut by 2 bases and J by 0 bases, with 7 bases left in between. The CDR3 loop spans 14 amino acids. DNA for the CDR3: TGTGCCAGCTCACCAGACAGGTCTAACTATGGCTACACCTTC. Translating gives CASSPDRSNYGYTF.

This chain links TRBV6-1 with TRBJ1-2; perhaps TRBD1 as D (5 bases). Between the trimmed V and J ends, which lost 1 base and 4 bases, there was a span of 10 bases. Germline CDR1 and CDR2: MNHNS and SASEGT. The CDR3 is 14 residues long. The CDR3 nucleotides are TGTGCCAGCAGTGAAGGACAGCTCCTCTATGGCTACACCTTC. Protein sequence: CASSEGQLLYGYTF.

The chain carries TRBV18 and TRBJ2-5, with a tentative D call TRBD2 (6 bases). Germline V gene sequence: CDR1 KGHSH, CDR2 LQKENI. Trimming took 2 bases from V and 1 from J, leaving 14 bases between them. This CDR3 is 16 amino acids long. For the CDR3, the DNA is TGTGCCAGCTCACCAGTGGCTAGCGCCCTCCAAGAGACCCAGTACTTC. Amino acid sequence: CASSPVASALQETQYF.

The DNA for the CDR3 is TGTGCCAGCAGTGAAGGTGGGGCGGACACCTACGAGCAGTACTTC. Its translation is CASSEGGADTYEQYF. The V gene is TRBV6-1, the J gene TRBJ2-7; the D gene is possibly TRBD1 (5 bases). The CDR3 sequence is 15 residues long. Per germline, CDR1 MNHNS and CDR2 SASEGT. V lost 1 base and J 2 bases, leaving 12 bases between the germline ends.

The V call is TRBV27, the J call TRBJ2-1, with 7 bases lining up with TRBD1. CDR1 and CDR2 (germline): MNHEY, SMNVEV (reference sequence). The CDR3 extends over 14 amino acids. After removal of 6 bases from V and 2 bases from J, the junction contained 4 bases not matched to a gene. CDR3 sequence: CASSYRGPYNEQFF. The DNA of the CDR3 is TGTGCCAGCAGCTACAGGGGACCCTACAATGAGCAGTTCTTC.

The chain employs TRBV7-9 and TRBJ1-1; D ambiguous. Trimming pared 1 base from V and 4 bases from J, leaving 7 bases between. This CDR3 has 13 amino acids. In germline, CDR1 is SEHNR, CDR2 FQNEAQ (reference sequence). The CDR3 nucleotides are TGTGCCAGCAGCTTAGGAGTCGGCACTGAAGCTTTCTTT. Protein: CASSLGVGTEAFF. The full variable domain, in which reference TRBV7-9 and TRBJ1-1 provide the parts outside the CDR3, is DTGVSQNPRHKITKRGQNVTFRCDPISEHNRLYWYRQTLGQGPEFLTYFQNEAQLEKSRLLSDRFSAERPKGSFSTLEIQRTEQGDSAMYLCASSLGVGTEAFFGQGTRLTVV.

This sequence joins TRBV10-2 and TRBJ1-5; 10 bases are a match to TRBD1. The CDR3 covers 13 residues. Germline loops: CDR1 WSHSY, CDR2 SAAADI. Trimming removed 6 bases from V and 9 bases from J; junction bases left unmatched: 5. DNA of the CDR3: TGCGCCAGCAGACCGGGACAGGGGATGCCCCAGCATTTT. Translation: CASRPGQGMPQHF.

The chain employs TRBV27 and TRBJ2-1, with a tentative D call TRBD2 (6 bases). CDR3 length equals 14 residues. Germline V gives CDR1 MNHEY, CDR2 SMNVEV (reference sequence). Trimming took off 6 bases at V and 2 bases at J, with 11 bases between the two ends. DNA for the CDR3: TGTGCCAGCAGACCGGGACTTCCCTACAATGAGCAGTTCTTC. It specifies CASRPGLPYNEQFF.

V is TRBV2 and J is TRBJ1-5; D is unclear. The CDR3 is 15 residues long. Trimming stripped 2 bases from V and 6 bases from J, with 14 bases between. Germline V gene sequence: CDR1 SNHLY, CDR2 FYNNEI. The CDR3 protein is CASSELGGFGQPQHF. The CDR3 coding sequence is TGTGCCAGCAGTGAATTAGGAGGGTTCGGTCAGCCCCAGCATTTT. Full variable domain (remainder filled in from reference TRBV2 and TRBJ1-5): EPEVTQTPSHQVTQMGQEVILRCVPISNHLYFYWYRQILGQKVEFLVSFYNNEISEKSEIFDDQFSVERPDGSNFTLKIRSTKLEDSAMYFCASSELGGFGQPQHFGDGTRLSIL.

V usage is TRBV6-1 and J usage is TRBJ2-3, with a possible D match to TRBD1 (6 bases). Looked up from germline, CDR1 is MNHNS and CDR2 is SASEGT. The CDR3 has 15 residues. Trimming shortened V by 3 bases and J by 2 bases, and 12 bases separated the two germline ends. The CDR3 sequence: CASSELGAATDTQYF. CDR3 nucleotides: TGTGCCAGCAGTGAGCTGGGGGCGGCCACAGATACGCAGTATTTT.

The V call is TRBV29-1, the J call TRBJ1-1; 12 bases line up with TRBD1. This CDR3 is 18 amino acids long. Per germline, CDR1 SQVTM and CDR2 ANQGSEA. V was pared by 0 bases and J by 0 bases, with 8 bases of the junction left unmatched. The CDR3 DNA is TGCAGCGTTGAAGACCCGGGACAGGGGGCGCGTGTGAACACTGAAGCTTTCTTT. It yields the protein CSVEDPGQGARVNTEAFF.

This rearrangement joins TRBV4-3 to TRBJ1-1; D not certain. V lost 1 base and J 5 bases, leaving 11 bases between the germline ends. This CDR3 region has 14 residues. Per germline, CDR1 LGHNA and CDR2 YSLEER. The CDR3 loop is CASSQVAFGTEAFF. As DNA, the CDR3 is TGCGCCAGCAGCCAAGTAGCGTTCGGGACTGAAGCTTTCTTT.